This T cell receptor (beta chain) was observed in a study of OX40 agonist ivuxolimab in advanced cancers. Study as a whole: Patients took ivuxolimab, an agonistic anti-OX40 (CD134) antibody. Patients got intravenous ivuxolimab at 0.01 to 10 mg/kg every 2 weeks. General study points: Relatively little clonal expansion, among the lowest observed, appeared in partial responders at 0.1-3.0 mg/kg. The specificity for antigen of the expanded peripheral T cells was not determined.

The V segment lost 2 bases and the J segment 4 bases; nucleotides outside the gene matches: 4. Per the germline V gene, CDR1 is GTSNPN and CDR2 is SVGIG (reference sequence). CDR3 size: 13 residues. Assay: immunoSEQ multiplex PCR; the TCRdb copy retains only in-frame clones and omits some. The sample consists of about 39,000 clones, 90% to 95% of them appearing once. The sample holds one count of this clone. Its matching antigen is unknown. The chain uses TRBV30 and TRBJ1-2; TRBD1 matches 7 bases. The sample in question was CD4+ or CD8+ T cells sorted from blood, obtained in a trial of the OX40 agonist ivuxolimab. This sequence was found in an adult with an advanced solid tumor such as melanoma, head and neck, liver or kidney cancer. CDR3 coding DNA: TGTGCCTGGAGTCACGGGACAGCCTATGGCTACACCTTC. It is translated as CAWSHGTAYGYTF.